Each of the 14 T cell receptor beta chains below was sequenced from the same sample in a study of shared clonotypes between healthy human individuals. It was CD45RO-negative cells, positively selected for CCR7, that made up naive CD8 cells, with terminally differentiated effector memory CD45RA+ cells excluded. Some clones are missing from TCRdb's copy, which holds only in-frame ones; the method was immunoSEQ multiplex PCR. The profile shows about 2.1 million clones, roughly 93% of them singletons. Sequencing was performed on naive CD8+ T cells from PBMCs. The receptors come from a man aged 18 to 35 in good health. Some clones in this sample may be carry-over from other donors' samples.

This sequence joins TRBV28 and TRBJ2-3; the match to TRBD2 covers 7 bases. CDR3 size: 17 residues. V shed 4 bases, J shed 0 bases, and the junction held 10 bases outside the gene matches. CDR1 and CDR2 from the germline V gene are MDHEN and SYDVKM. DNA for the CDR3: TGTGCCAGCAGTTACCGTCTAGCGGAGGCTAGCACAGATACGCAGTATTTT. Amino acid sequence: CASSYRLAEASTDTQYF.

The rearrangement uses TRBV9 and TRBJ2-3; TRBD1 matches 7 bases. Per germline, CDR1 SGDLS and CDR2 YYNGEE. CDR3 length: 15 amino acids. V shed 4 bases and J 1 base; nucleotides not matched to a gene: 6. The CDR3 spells CASSPGTVGTDTQYF. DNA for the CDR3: TGTGCCAGCAGCCCGGGGACAGTAGGCACAGATACGCAGTATTTT.

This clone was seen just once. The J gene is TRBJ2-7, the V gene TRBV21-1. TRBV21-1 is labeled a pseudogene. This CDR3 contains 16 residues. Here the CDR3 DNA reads TGTGCCAGCAGCAAAGCGGCTCGGGCCGTCTCCTACGAGCAGTACTTC. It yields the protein CASSKAARAVSYEQYF.

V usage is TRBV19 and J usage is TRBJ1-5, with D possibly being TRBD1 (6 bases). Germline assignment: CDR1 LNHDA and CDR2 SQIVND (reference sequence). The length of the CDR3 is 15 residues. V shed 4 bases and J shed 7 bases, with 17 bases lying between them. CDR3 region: CASSTRDKQYQPQHF. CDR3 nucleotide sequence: TGTGCCAGTAGTACCCGGGACAAGCAATACCAGCCCCAGCATTTT.

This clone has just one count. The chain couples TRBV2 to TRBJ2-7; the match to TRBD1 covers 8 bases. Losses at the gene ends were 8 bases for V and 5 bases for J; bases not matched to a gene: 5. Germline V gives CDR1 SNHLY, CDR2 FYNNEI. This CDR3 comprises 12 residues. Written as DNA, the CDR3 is TGTGCCAGCTCTCCACAGGGGGACGAGCAGTACTTC. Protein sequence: CASSPQGDEQYF.

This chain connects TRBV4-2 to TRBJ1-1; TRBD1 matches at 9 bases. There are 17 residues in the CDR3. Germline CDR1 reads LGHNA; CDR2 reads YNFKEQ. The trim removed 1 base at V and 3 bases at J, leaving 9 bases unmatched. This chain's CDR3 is CASSQAQKTGGHTEAFF. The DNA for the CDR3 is TGTGCCAGCAGCCAAGCCCAAAAGACAGGGGGACACACTGAAGCTTTCTTT.

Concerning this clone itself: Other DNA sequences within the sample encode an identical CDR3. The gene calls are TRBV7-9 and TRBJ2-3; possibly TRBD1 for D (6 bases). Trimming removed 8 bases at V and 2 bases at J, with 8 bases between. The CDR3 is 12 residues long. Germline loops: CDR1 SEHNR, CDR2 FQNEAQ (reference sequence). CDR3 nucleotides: TGTGCCAGCCGGACAGCCACAGATACGCAGTATTTT. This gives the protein CASRTATDTQYF.

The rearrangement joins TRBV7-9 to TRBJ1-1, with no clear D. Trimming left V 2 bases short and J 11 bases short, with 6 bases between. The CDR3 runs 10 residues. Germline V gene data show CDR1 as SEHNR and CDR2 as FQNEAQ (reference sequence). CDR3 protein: CASSLSGAFF. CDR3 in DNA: TGTGCCAGCAGCTTATCTGGGGCTTTCTTT.

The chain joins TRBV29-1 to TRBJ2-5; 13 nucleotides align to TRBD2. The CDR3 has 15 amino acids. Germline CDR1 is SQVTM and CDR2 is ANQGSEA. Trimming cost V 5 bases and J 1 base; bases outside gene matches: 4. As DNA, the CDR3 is TGCAGCGTTTGGACTAGCGGGAGTAGCCAAGAGACCCAGTACTTC. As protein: CSVWTSGSSQETQYF.

DNA for the CDR3: TGTGCCAGCAGCTCGGACAGGGCCGCGAACACCATATATTTT. Protein product: CASSSDRAANTIYF. V gene TRBV7-9 combines with J gene TRBJ1-3; 8 bases map to TRBD1. The CDR3 consists of 14 residues. The germline V gene has CDR1 SEHNR and CDR2 FQNEAQ (reference sequence). V was pared by 4 bases and J by 7 bases, with 6 bases of the junction left unmatched. Together with reference TRBV7-9 and TRBJ1-3, the CDR3 gives the full variable domain: DTGVSQNPRHKITKRGQNVTFRCDPISEHNRLYWYRQTLGQGPEFLTYFQNEAQLEKSRLLSDRFSAERPKGSFSTLEIQRTEQGDSAMYLCASSSDRAANTIYFGEGSWLTVV.

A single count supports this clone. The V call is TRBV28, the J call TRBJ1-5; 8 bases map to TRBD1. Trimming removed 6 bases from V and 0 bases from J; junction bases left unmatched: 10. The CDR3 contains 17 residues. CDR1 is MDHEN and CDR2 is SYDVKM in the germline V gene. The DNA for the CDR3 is TGTGCCAGCAGCTTGGGGACAGGTACTTTTAGCAATCAGCCCCAGCATTTT. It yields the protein CASSLGTGTFSNQPQHF.

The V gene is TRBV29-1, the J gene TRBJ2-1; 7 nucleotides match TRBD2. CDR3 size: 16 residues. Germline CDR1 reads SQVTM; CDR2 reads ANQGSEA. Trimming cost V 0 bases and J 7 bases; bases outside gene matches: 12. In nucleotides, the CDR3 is TGCAGCGTTGAAGATCTTCAAGGACTAGGGTTAAATGAGCAGTTCTTC. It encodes CSVEDLQGLGLNEQFF.

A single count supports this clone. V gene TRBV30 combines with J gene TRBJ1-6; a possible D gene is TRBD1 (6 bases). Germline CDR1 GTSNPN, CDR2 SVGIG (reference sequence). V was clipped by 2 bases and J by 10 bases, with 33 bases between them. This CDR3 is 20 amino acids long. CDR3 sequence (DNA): TGTGCCTGGAGTCTTCAGTGGGGGCCATCTCCCGACGCGGATGGATCACCCCTCCACTTT. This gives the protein CAWSLQWGPSPDADGSPLHF.

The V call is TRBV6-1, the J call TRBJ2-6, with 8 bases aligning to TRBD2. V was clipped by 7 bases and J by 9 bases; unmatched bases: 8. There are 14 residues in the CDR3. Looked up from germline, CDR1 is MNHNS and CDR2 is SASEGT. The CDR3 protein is CASTAAREDNVLTF. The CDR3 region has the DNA TGTGCCAGCACCGCGGCGCGGGAGGACAACGTCCTGACTTTC.